This TCR beta chain is drawn from a study of T cell responses to AZD1222 COVID-19 vaccine. Study overall: Pooled together were second doses at about 4 or about 12 weeks.

Of note for this clone: Antigen specificity is unknown.

Study-wide points: Across spike, vaccine-associated CD4 TCRs were found, dominant at 160-218 and 743-854. Reportedly, close to half of spike-specific TCRs are directed against unmutated variant regions. Most donors were white British and more were female, and clonal diversity was possibly underestimated.

Produced via immunoSEQ multiplex PCR; TCRdb's table is partial and in-frame only. The profile covers over 95,000 clones, with approximately 90% appearing a single time and 7.5% taken by the ten largest. J gave up 9 bases and V 0 bases, and 5 bases lay outside the gene matches. The CDR3 length is 17 residues. CDR1 SGHNT and CDR2 YENEEA come from the germline V gene. The sequence was obtained from an adult in good health. V usage is TRBV11-3 and J usage is TRBJ2-1; TRBD2 agrees at 16 bases. Sample: peripheral blood, taken on day 0 of AZD1222 vaccination. The CDR3 coding sequence is TGTGCCAGCAGCTTAGAGAGAGGGACTAGCGGGAGGGGTGAGCAGTTCTTC. Its protein product is CASSLERGTSGRGEQFF.